The source of this T cell receptor beta chain is a study of blood T cells in healthy people across ages. Study observations and caveats: The unknown donor CMV status may have confounded expanded clonotype changes. Researchers report that TCR beta diversity correlated strongly with naive T cell percentage. Roughly linear age-related decline in beta diversity appeared, significant by age around 40.

This clonotype was recorded a few times. Its target is unknown. Germline and junction disagree at one end, which may indicate a read error. This CDR3 is 12 amino acids long. Germline V gene sequence: CDR1 LGHDT, CDR2 YNNKEL (reference sequence). All donors came from Russia, were Caucasian and healthy, and spanned ages roughly 6 to 95. Sample-barcoded 5' priming and a J-beta primer mix drove a second PCR of about 7 to 11 cycles. From the 5' RACE reads, TCRdb called clonotypes with MiXCR, one entry per CDR3 protein. The data hold roughly 930,000 distinct CDR3 sequences, with roughly 50% observed a single time.

The chain uses TRBV3-1 and TRBJ2-7; D ambiguous. The sequencing input was blood. This TCR came from a man aged 30 to 45 in good health. The CDR3 sequence is CATSQENYEQYF. In nucleotides, the CDR3 is TGTGCCACCAGCCAAGAAAACTACGAGCAGTACTTC.